The 14 T cell receptor beta chains in this list originate from one sample, sequenced in a study of T cells in Graves' hyperthyroidism and ophthalmopathy. The source material, RNA transcripts, was used to amplify TCR beta CDR3 regions. The TCR CDR3 was amplified in a first-round RT-PCR using the HTBI primer set. In TCRdb, the multiplex PCR reads were re-called with MiXCR into one record per CDR3 protein. The table includes over 45,000 distinct CDR3 sequences, approximately 52% detected once. Specimen: blood. These receptors were obtained from a woman aged 50 to 60 with Graves' ophthalmopathy.

This clonotype came up many times. J is TRBJ1-6 and V is TRBV4-2; D not resolved. Between the trimmed V and J ends, which lost 0 bases and 6 bases, there was a span of 6 bases. The CDR3 totals 14 residues. Germline V gene data show CDR1 as LGHNA and CDR2 as YNFKEQ. The DNA of the CDR3 is TGTGCCAGCAGCCAAGAGGCAGCTAATTCACCCCTCCACTTT. Amino acids: CASSQEAANSPLHF.

This clonotype was observed at least ten times. The CDR3 is CASSEGVGQGVNEQFF. The CDR3 DNA sequence: TGTGCCAGCAGTGAGGGAGTGGGACAGGGGGTCAATGAGCAGTTCTTC. This chain connects TRBV6-1 to TRBJ2-1; 11 nucleotides agree with TRBD1. CDR1 and CDR2 (germline): MNHNS, SASEGT. Trimming took 3 bases from V and 6 from J; bases not matched to a gene: 7. CDR3 length equals 16 residues.

This chain links TRBV7-6 with TRBJ2-3; tentatively, D is TRBD1 (6 bases). With 2 bases removed from V and 0 bases from J, the gap between germline ends came to 12 bases. Looked up from germline, CDR1 is SGHVS and CDR2 is FNYEAQ. The CDR3 contains 16 residues. The CDR3 is CASSLMGARSTDTQYF. CDR3 DNA sequence: TGTGCCAGCAGCTTAATGGGGGCGAGGAGCACAGATACGCAGTATTTT.

The chain carries TRBV20-1 and TRBJ2-5; the match to TRBD1 covers 8 bases. J gave up 11 bases and V 3 bases, and 17 bases lay outside the gene matches. Germline V gives CDR1 DFQATT, CDR2 SNEGSKA (reference sequence). The CDR3 covers 15 residues. The CDR3 is CSASPRGRNTGTQYF. The CDR3 DNA follows: TGCAGTGCTAGTCCCAGGGGGCGGAACACAGGTACGCAGTACTTC.

The V call is TRBV25-1, the J call TRBJ2-3; 12 bases map to TRBD2. V lost 1 base and J lost 6; bases outside the gene matches: 2. Germline V CDR1 and CDR2: MGHDK, SYGVNS. This CDR3 spans 15 amino acids. Here the CDR3 DNA reads TGTGCCAGCAGTGAATTAGGGACTAGCGGGGATACGCAGTATTTT. Translating it yields CASSELGTSGDTQYF.

This rearrangement joins TRBV3-1 to TRBJ1-4; maybe TRBD1 (5 bases). This CDR3 contains 14 residues. The V and J ends lost 3 bases and 8 bases respectively, with 13 bases between them. CDR1 and CDR2 (germline): LGHDT, YNNKEL (reference sequence). The CDR3 sequence is CASSHREVEEKLFF. The CDR3 DNA reads as TGTGCCAGCAGCCACAGGGAGGTGGAGGAAAAACTGTTTTTT.

The V call is TRBV15, the J call TRBJ2-5; D unclear. This CDR3 is 15 amino acids long. Trimming cost V 3 bases and J 2 bases, with 13 bases left between them. CDR1 is LNHNV and CDR2 is YYDKDF in the germline V gene (reference sequence). In DNA form, the CDR3 reads TGTGCCACCAGCAGTTACGGCGGCGGTCAAGAGACCCAGTACTTC. The encoded protein is CATSSYGGGQETQYF.

Ten or more counts support this clonotype. The rearrangement links TRBV30 to TRBJ2-5; D is possibly TRBD1 or TRBD2 (5 bases each). The CDR3 covers 13 residues. V lost 1 base and J lost 7, with 13 bases in between. Looked up from germline, CDR1 is GTSNPN and CDR2 is SVGIG (reference sequence). CDR3 loop: CAWSASFGGTQYF. The CDR3 DNA reads as TGTGCCTGGAGTGCCTCATTTGGGGGGACCCAGTACTTC.

The chain couples TRBV10-3 to TRBJ1-2; 9 nucleotides align to TRBD1. V lost 6 bases and J lost 12; bases outside the gene matches: 8. This CDR3 is 12 amino acids long. The germline V gene encodes CDR1 ENHRY and CDR2 SYGVKD. The chain's CDR3 is CAIRGTGPGNTF. The CDR3 bases are TGTGCCATCAGGGGGACAGGGCCTGGAAACACCTTC.

The V call is TRBV20-1, the J call TRBJ2-4, with a possible D match to TRBD2 (5 bases). V was clipped by 6 bases and J by 7 bases, with 13 bases between them. The CDR3 extends over 12 amino acids. Germline CDR1 is DFQATT and CDR2 is SNEGSKA (reference sequence). The CDR3 protein is CSAQGSGNIQYF. The CDR3 DNA reads TGCAGTGCCCAAGGTTCGGGGAACATTCAGTACTTC.

As regards this clonotype: This CDR3 is missing its conserved last phenylalanine or tryptophan, likely due to a read error. The chain employs TRBV15 and TRBJ1-1; D gene uncertain. The CDR3 runs to 14 residues. Germline CDR1 and CDR2: LNHNV and YYDKDF (reference sequence). CDR3 sequence: CATSRTQLNIEAFL. The CDR3 DNA reads as TGTGCCACCAGCAGAACGCAGCTAAACATTGAAGCTTTCTTG.

In this sample, this clonotype turned up many times. The gene calls are TRBV29-1 and TRBJ2-4; D possibly corresponds to TRBD1 (5 bases). Trimming removed 6 bases from V and 6 bases from J, with 18 bases in between. The CDR3 length is 14 residues. Germline CDR1 SQVTM, CDR2 ANQGSEA. The CDR3 DNA reads TGCAGCGTCCAACCCCCGGACAAACCAAACATTCAGTACTTC. Protein product: CSVQPPDKPNIQYF.

This chain uses TRBV5-1 with TRBJ1-2, with TRBD1 matching 9 bases. This CDR3 is 13 amino acids long. The V gene's germline CDR1 is SGHRS and CDR2 YFSETQ. After removal of 4 bases from V and 7 bases from J, the junction contained 5 bases not matched to a gene. The CDR3 region is CASSPQGATGYTF. For the CDR3, the DNA is TGCGCCAGCAGCCCACAGGGGGCGACTGGCTACACCTTC. Full variable domain (rest looked up from reference TRBV5-1 and TRBJ1-2): KAGVTQTPRYLIKTRGQQVTLSCSPISGHRSVSWYQQTPGQGLQFLFEYFSETQRNKGNFPGRFSGRQFSNSRSEMNVSTLELGDSALYLCASSPQGATGYTFGSGTRLTVV.

With regard to this clonotype: The final CDR3 position lacks the conserved phenylalanine or tryptophan, pointing to a likely read error. No DNA is shown, since the ends of the CDR3 on it are uncertain; the CDR3 is the one TCRdb lists. The chain combines TRBV6-6 with TRBJ1-5; the D call TRBD1 from the table was never checked on the DNA. The CDR3 length equals 16 residues, ends included. Germline assignment: CDR1 MNHNY and CDR2 SVGAGI (reference sequence). CDR3 sequence: CASSVSLQGLISPSMV.